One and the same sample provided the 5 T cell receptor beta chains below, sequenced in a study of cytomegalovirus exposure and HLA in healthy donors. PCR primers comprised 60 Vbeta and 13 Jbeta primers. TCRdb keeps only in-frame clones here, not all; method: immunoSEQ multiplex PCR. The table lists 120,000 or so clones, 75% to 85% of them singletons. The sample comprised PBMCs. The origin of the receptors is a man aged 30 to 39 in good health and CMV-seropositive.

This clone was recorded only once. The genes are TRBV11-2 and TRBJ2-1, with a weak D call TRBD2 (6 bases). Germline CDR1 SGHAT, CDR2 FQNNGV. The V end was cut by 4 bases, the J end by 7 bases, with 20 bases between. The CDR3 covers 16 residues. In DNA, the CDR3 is TGTGCCAGCAGCTCCCGCGGGACGGCAGCCACTAATGAGCAGTTCTTC. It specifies CASSSRGTAATNEQFF.

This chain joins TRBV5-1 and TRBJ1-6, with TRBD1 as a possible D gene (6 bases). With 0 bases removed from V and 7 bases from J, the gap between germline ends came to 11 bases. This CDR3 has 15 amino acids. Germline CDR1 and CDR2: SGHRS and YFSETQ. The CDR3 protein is CASSLGGGLNSPLHF. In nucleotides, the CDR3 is TGCGCCAGCAGCTTGGGCGGGGGCTTAAATTCACCCCTCCACTTT. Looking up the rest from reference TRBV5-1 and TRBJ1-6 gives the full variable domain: KAGVTQTPRYLIKTRGQQVTLSCSPISGHRSVSWYQQTPGQGLQFLFEYFSETQRNKGNFPGRFSGRQFSNSRSEMNVSTLELGDSALYLCASSLGGGLNSPLHFGNGTRLTVT.

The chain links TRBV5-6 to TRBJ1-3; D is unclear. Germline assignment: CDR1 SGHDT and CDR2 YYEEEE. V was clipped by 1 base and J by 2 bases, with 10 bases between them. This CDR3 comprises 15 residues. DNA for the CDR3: TGTGCCAGCAGCTTGCTTTGGAGGGCTGGAAACACCATATATTTT. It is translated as CASSLLWRAGNTIYF.

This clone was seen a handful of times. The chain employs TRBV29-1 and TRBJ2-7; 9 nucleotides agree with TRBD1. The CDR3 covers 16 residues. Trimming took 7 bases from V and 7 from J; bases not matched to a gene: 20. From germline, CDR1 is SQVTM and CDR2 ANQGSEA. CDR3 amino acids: CSALGQGLLSRREQYF. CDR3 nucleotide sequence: TGCAGCGCCTTAGGACAGGGGCTCTTGTCTCGCCGAGAGCAGTACTTC.

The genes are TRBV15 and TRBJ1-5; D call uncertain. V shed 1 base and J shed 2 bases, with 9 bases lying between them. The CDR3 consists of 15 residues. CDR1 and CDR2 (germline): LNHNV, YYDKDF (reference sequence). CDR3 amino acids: CATSRVWGGNQPQHF. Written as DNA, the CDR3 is TGTGCCACCAGCAGAGTGTGGGGAGGCAATCAGCCCCAGCATTTT. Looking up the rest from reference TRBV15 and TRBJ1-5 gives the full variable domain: DAMVIQNPRYQVTQFGKPVTLSCSQTLNHNVMYWYQQKSSQAPKLLFHYYDKDFNNEADTPDNFQSRRPNTSFCFLDIRSPGLGDTAMYLCATSRVWGGNQPQHFGDGTRLSIL.